The sequence of this T cell receptor (beta chain) was determined in a study of T-cell reconstitution after alpha-beta-depleted transplantation in children. Points from the study as a whole: One year post-transplant, T-cell counts and diversity were largely derived from T cells produced anew.

Molecular barcoding with unique molecular identifiers was used for the TCRbeta library. TCRdb reanalysed the PCR reads using MiXCR and keeps one entry per CDR3 protein. Of hundreds of thousands of distinct CDR3 sequences listed, approximately 12% are singletons. Remarks on this clonotype: Its antigen is not known.

V was pared by 5 bases and J by 6 bases, with 18 bases of the junction left unmatched. The CDR3 has 17 residues. Per the germline V gene, CDR1 is MNHEY and CDR2 is SMNVEV (reference sequence). The gene calls are TRBV27 and TRBJ1-2; 7 bases are a match to TRBD1. The sequence came from a male patient younger than 18 who had a stem cell transplant for acute myeloid leukemia, so the T cells may come from the graft donor. This specimen consisted of PBMCs, mostly from graft donor cells, obtained 360 days after TCRalphabeta/CD19-depleted stem cell transplant. The chain's CDR3 is CASSRLDRVLIVDGYTF. The DNA of the CDR3 is TGTGCCAGCAGTCGCCTAGACAGGGTACTTATTGTCGATGGCTACACCTTC.